Given below is one T cell receptor (beta chain) in context. The data belong to a study of blood T cell repertoires in COVID-19. Study in general: COVID-19 samples collected from the United States, Italy and Spain covered acute and convalescent phases. Sources were T cells, B-cell-depleted T cells, or PBMCs; the material itself was cDNA or gDNA.

The CDR3 totals 15 residues. Germline-derived CDR1 and CDR2 are SGHRS and YFSETQ. V was pared by 0 bases and J by 8 bases, with 7 bases of the junction left unmatched. Under the authors' procedure: Reference gene primer amplification gave nucleated cell count estimates. This table comes from immunoSEQ multiplex PCR, and its TCRdb copy is limited to in-frame clones, with some not included. The DNA gave D and trimming, while V, J and clone size come from that table. The data contain about 46,000 clones, around 87% of them singletons. This clonotype was obtained from a human donor in a cohort sampled during active COVID-19. The gene calls are TRBV5-1 and TRBJ2-1; 8 bases are a match to TRBD2. Sequencing was carried out using peripheral blood. The CDR3 reads CASSLGAGVGDEQFF. The CDR3 DNA sequence: TGCGCCAGCAGCTTGGGAGCGGGAGTAGGTGATGAGCAGTTCTTC.